This T cell receptor beta chain is drawn from a study of CD8+ T cells in alopecia areata. Study-level findings and limits: A great number of expanded lesional clones endured in scalp and blood during tofacitinib. Expanded CD8+ clones among the top 100, as well as scalp clonality, were significantly decreased by tofacitinib.

The germline V gene encodes CDR1 SGHVS and CDR2 FQNEAQ. The V end lost 5 bases, the J end lost 2 bases, and 10 bases lay between the germline ends. The CDR3 covers 14 residues. Reverse transcription of extracted RNA yielded cDNA, which provided the sequencing template. TCRdb keeps only in-frame clones here, not all; method: immunoSEQ multiplex PCR. The sample yields 150,000 to 200,000 clones, roughly 50% seen once. The treatment here: oral pan-JAK inhibitor, 5-10 mg twice daily. In alopecia areata patients, both lesional scalp punch biopsies and peripheral blood were collected. Of note for this clone: The antigen is undetermined.

V and J are TRBV7-8 and TRBJ2-1; perhaps TRBD2 as D (6 bases). The clonotype was recovered from a human donor with alopecia areata. This sample comprised CD8+ T cells sorted from blood, obtained at week 24, from a patient treated with tofacitinib. CDR3 in amino acids: CASSLGGTYNEQFF. CDR3 nucleotides: TGTGCCAGCAGCCTCGGGGGTACCTACAATGAGCAGTTCTTC.